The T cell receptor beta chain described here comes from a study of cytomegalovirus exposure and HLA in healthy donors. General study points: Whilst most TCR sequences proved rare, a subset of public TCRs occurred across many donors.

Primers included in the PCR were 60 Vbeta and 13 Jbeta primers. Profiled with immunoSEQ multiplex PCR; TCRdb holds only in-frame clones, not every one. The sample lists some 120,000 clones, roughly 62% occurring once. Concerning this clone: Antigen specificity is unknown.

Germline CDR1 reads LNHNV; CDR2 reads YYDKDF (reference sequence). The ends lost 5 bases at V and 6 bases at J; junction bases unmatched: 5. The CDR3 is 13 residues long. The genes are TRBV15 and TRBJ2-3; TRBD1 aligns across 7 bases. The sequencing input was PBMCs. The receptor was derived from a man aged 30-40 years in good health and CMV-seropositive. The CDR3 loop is CATSRWDSDTQYF. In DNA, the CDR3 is TGTGCCACCAGCCGATGGGACAGCGATACGCAGTATTTT.